The entry below gives a single T cell receptor beta chain sequence along with its context. Its antigen is still unknown. Per-nucleotide qualities are absent, and no much larger clonotype sits a single base away. Here V drops 6 bases and J drops 5 bases, and the junction holds 12 bases not matched to any gene. Via the germline V gene, CDR1 is MDHEN and CDR2 SYDVKM. The CDR3 starts with the cysteine, ends with the phenylalanine, and has 16 residues. Just the 48-base CDR3 DNA is kept, in frame starting at base 1. These data are taken from a study of OX40 agonist ivuxolimab in advanced cancers. With regard to the full study: Ivuxolimab was a fully human IgG2 agonistic monoclonal antibody targeting the costimulatory receptor OX40 (CD134). Intravenous ivuxolimab was administered to patients every 2 weeks at six dose levels: 0.01, 0.1, 0.3, 1.5, 3 and 10 mg/kg. Of the approximately 50 dose-escalation patients, hepatocellular carcinoma was present in around 20, melanoma in approximately 15, renal cell carcinoma in 9 and head and neck cancer in 9. The dose-escalation cohort was about 86% male with a mean age of about 65 years, ranging from roughly 23 to 80. Prior anti-PD-1, anti-PD-L1 or anti-CTLA-4 therapy was permitted, and about two fifths of dose-escalation patients had received checkpoint inhibitors. Three dose-escalation patients achieved partial responses, one with hepatocellular carcinoma and two with cutaneous melanoma. Peripheral TCRbeta sequencing aimed to test whether ivuxolimab altered TCR sequence diversity and caused clonal T-cell expansion. The paper covers the monotherapy dose-escalation part of the phase I ivuxolimab trial, which included N ≈ 52 patients.

What the work shows at the level of the full study, not this receptor alone: Which antigens the clonally expanded peripheral T cells were specific for was not determined. In the 0.1-3.0 mg/kg groups, partial responders had among the lowest normalized peripheral clonal expansion, particularly in CD8+ T cells. At doses of 0.1 to 3.0 mg/kg, clonal expansion of both CD4+ and CD8+ blood T cells was observed from baseline to week 6. Low levels of normalized T-cell clonal expansion were also shown by some nonresponding patients. After ivuxolimab, more expanded clones were found on average in CD8+ T cells than in CD4+ T cells.

Genomic DNA was isolated from the sorted cells so that the TCRbeta CDR3 region could be sequenced. TCRbeta CDR3 regions were sequenced using the immunoSEQ Assay. The table comes from immuneACCESS by way of TCRdb, which keeps in-frame sequences with V and J called. Part of the clones is missing from these tables; in studies checked, under half for an unresolved V gene and the rest for unknown reasons. The sample records approximately 82,000 clones, around 90% of which are singletons. The ten largest clones capture 0.76% of the sample. Patients with a history of autoimmune disease or receiving systemic immunosuppression were excluded from the trial. In every dose cohort, peripheral blood was drawn for TCR sequencing at baseline, cycle 4 day 1, and cycle 7 day 1. The samples were taken from a phase I, first-in-human, multicenter, open-label dose-escalation trial of ivuxolimab. Adults with locally advanced or metastatic melanoma, renal cell carcinoma, hepatocellular carcinoma or head and neck squamous cell carcinoma were enrolled in the trial. Before TCR sequencing, CD4+ T cells and CD8+ T cells from peripheral blood were sorted into separate populations.

This chain joins TRBV28 to TRBJ2-1; a stretch of 8 junction bases matches TRBD2. The source is an adult with an advanced solid tumor such as melanoma, head and neck, liver or kidney cancer. The specimen comprised CD4+ or CD8+ T cells sorted from blood, sampled in a trial of the OX40 agonist ivuxolimab. The nucleotides read TGTGCCAGCAGCCCTGGGGGAAGCGGGAGTAACAATGAGCAGTTCTTC. The encoded protein is CASSPGGSGSNNEQFF.